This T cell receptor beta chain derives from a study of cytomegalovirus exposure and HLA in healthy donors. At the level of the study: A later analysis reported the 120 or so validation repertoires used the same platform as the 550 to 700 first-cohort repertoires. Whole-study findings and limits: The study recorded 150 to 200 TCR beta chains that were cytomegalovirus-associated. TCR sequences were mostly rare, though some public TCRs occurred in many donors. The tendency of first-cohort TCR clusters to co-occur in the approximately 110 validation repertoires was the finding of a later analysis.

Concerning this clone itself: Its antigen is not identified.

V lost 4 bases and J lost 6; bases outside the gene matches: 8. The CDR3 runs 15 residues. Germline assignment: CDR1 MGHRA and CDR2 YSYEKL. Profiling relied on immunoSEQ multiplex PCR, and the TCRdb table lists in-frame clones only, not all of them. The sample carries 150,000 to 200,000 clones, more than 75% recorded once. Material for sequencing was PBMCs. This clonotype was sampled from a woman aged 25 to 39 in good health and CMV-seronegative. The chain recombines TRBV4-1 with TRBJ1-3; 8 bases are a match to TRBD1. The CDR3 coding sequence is TGCGCCAGCAGCCCTCCCCAGGACAGGGTAAACACCATATATTTT. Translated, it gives CASSPPQDRVNTIYF.